This T cell receptor beta chain was sequenced for a study of T cell responses to AZD1222 COVID-19 vaccine. The wider study: The study pooled second doses at about 4 or about 12 weeks. General study results and limits: AZD1222 recipients seropositive at baseline numbered only 5 to 7. In a largely white British group with more females than males, clonal diversity was possibly underestimated.

The data were produced by immunoSEQ multiplex PCR, yet TCRdb's version contains in-frame clones alone and is incomplete. Counted here are approximately 100,000 clones, approximately 87% occurring once; the ten biggest clones make up approximately 12%. About this clone itself: The antigen is not known.

CDR1 is LNHDA and CDR2 is SQIVND in the germline V gene (reference sequence). Losses at the gene ends were 6 bases for V and 6 bases for J; bases not matched to a gene: 7. CDR3 size: 14 residues. This TCR was sampled from an adult in good health. The chain couples TRBV19 to TRBJ1-4, with 7 positions matching TRBD1. The sample was peripheral blood, taken on day 0 of AZD1222 vaccination. The CDR3 DNA sequence: TGTGCCAGTAGGAACAGGGGAGGAGATGAAAAACTGTTTTTT. Translated, it gives CASRNRGGDEKLFF. The full variable domain, its missing parts supplied by reference TRBV19 and TRBJ1-4, is DGGITQSPKYLFRKEGQNVTLSCEQNLNHDAMYWYRQDPGQGLRLIYYSQIVNDFQKGDIAEGYSVSREKKESFPLTVTSAQKNPTAFYLCASRNRGGDEKLFFGSGTQLSVL.